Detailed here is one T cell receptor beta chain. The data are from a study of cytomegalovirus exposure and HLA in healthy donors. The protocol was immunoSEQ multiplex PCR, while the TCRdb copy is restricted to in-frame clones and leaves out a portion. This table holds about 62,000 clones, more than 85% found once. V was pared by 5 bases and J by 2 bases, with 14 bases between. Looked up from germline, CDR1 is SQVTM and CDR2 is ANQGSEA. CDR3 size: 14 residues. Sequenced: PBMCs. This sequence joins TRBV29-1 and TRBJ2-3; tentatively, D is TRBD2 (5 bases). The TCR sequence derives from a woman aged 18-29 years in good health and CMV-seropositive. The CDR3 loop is CSVLRERATDTQYF. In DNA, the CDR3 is TGCAGCGTTCTACGGGAAAGGGCCACAGATACGCAGTATTTT.